The 13 T cell receptor beta chains below were found in one sample sequenced in a study of T cells in Graves' hyperthyroidism and ophthalmopathy. Amplified TCR beta CDR3 regions derived from RNA transcripts. TCR CDR3 regions were first amplified by RT-PCR with HTBI primers. TCRdb analysed the multiplex PCR reads with MiXCR anew, one entry per CDR3 protein. The sample has approximately 270,000 distinct CDR3 sequences, just over 14% seen once; the top ten hold about 14%. Input material: blood. The receptors derive from a woman aged 40-49 years with Graves' hyperthyroidism that later progressed to Graves' ophthalmopathy.

This clonotype was seen only once. The chain links TRBV12-3 or TRBV12-4 to TRBJ1-1; 12 bases map to TRBD1. The CDR3 totals 14 residues. V was clipped by 5 bases and J by 6 bases; unmatched bases: 4. CDR3 sequence: CASSLRDRGPEAFF. For the CDR3, the DNA is TGTGCCAGCAGTCTCCGGGACAGGGGGCCTGAAGCTTTCTTT.

The chain uses TRBV10-3 and TRBJ2-1; TRBD2 aligns across 12 bases. After removal of 6 bases from V and 6 bases from J, the junction contained 9 bases not matched to a gene. Germline loops: CDR1 ENHRY, CDR2 SYGVKD. The CDR3 covers 16 residues. CDR3 nucleotide sequence: TGTGCCATCAGCTTCAGACTAGCGGGAGATGTCAATGAGCAGTTCTTC. Protein sequence: CAISFRLAGDVNEQFF.

Many counts were recorded for this clonotype. The chain combines TRBV11-2 with TRBJ2-7; 9 nucleotides match TRBD2. The CDR3 sequence is 16 residues long. The V segment lost 4 bases and the J segment 5 bases; nucleotides outside the gene matches: 12. Looked up from germline, CDR1 is SGHAT and CDR2 is FQNNGV. The DNA for the CDR3 is TGTGCCAGCAGCTCGATCGGAGGCGGGAGGGCGAACGAGCAGTACTTC. Protein sequence: CASSSIGGGRANEQYF.

This chain's CDR3 is CASKKSREGNQPQHF. As DNA, the CDR3 is TGTGCCAGTAAAAAGTCAAGGGAAGGCAATCAGCCCCAGCATTTT. The V gene is TRBV19, the J gene TRBJ1-5; D remains ambiguous. V was shortened by 7 bases and J by 2 bases, with 15 bases between the two germline ends. Looked up from germline, CDR1 is LNHDA and CDR2 is SQIVND (reference sequence). The CDR3 contains 15 residues.

The table lists this clonotype with many counts. This rearrangement joins TRBV10-2 to TRBJ2-1; TRBD1 aligns across 7 bases. The V gene end was trimmed by 6 bases and the J gene end by 6 bases; junction bases not matched to a gene: 8. The CDR3 covers 14 residues. The V gene's germline CDR1 is WSHSY and CDR2 SAAADI. DNA for the CDR3: TGCGCCAGCAGATTAGACAGGGATCGCAATGAGCAGTTCTTC. It yields the protein CASRLDRDRNEQFF.

Turning to this clonotype: A single base separates this from a much larger clone, so it may be a read error. The gene calls are TRBV19 and TRBJ2-3; D call uncertain. CDR3 size: 13 residues. CDR1 and CDR2 (germline): LNHDA, SQIVND (reference sequence). DNA of the CDR3: TGTGCCAGTAGTAATCAGAACACAGATGCGCAGTATTTT. Protein: CASSNQNTDAQYF.

This clonotype occurred a few times. J is TRBJ1-2 and V is TRBV28; D is undetermined. The length of the CDR3 is 12 residues. From germline, CDR1 is MDHEN and CDR2 SYDVKM. The V end lost 2 bases, the J end lost 6 bases, and 7 bases lay between the germline ends. The CDR3 here is CASSLPGDGYTF. The CDR3 DNA follows: TGTGCCAGCAGTTTACCCGGGGATGGCTACACCTTC.

This clonotype was detected a few times. The rearrangement links TRBV19 to TRBJ1-5, with D perhaps TRBD1 (6 bases). V was trimmed by 5 bases and J by 6 bases, leaving 11 bases between them. Germline V gene data show CDR1 as LNHDA and CDR2 as SQIVND (reference sequence). The CDR3 covers 13 residues. This CDR3 is CASSEGGGQPQHF. CDR3 bases: TGTGCCAGTAGTGAGGGGGGCGGTCAGCCCCAGCATTTT.

Ten or more counts support this clonotype. This rearrangement joins TRBV2 to TRBJ1-2; TRBD1 is a possible D gene (6 bases). The CDR3 covers 14 residues. The germline V gene encodes CDR1 SNHLY and CDR2 FYNNEI. The V and J ends lost 1 base and 5 bases respectively, with 11 bases between them. The CDR3 loop is CASSEGRGPYGYTF. The CDR3 DNA reads TGTGCCAGCAGTGAAGGCAGGGGTCCTTATGGCTACACCTTC.

In this sample, this clonotype turned up many times. As DNA, the CDR3 is TGTGCCAGCAGCAGAGAGGAGACTAGCGGGAACAATGAGCAGTTCTTC. It translates to CASSREETSGNNEQFF. This chain uses TRBV9 with TRBJ2-1, with 11 bases that match TRBD2. The germline V gene has CDR1 SGDLS and CDR2 YYNGEE. The CDR3 is made up of 16 amino acids. Unmatched junction bases numbered 8, after V lost 4 bases and J lost 5 bases.

The rearrangement uses TRBV20-1 and TRBJ1-1; D not resolved. This CDR3 is 11 amino acids long. The V end lost 6 bases, the J end lost 4 bases, and 9 bases lay between the germline ends. Germline V lookup: CDR1 DFQATT, CDR2 SNEGSKA (reference sequence). CDR3 in amino acids: CSAGDSTEAFF. CDR3 nucleotides: TGCAGTGCCGGGGATAGCACTGAAGCTTTCTTT.

This clonotype came up many times. V usage is TRBV28 and J usage is TRBJ2-2; TRBD1 matches at 8 bases. The CDR3 is 16 amino acids. J gave up 4 bases and V 5 bases, and 9 bases lay outside the gene matches. CDR1 and CDR2 (germline): MDHEN, SYDVKM. The CDR3 DNA is TGTGCCAGCAGTGAAGGGGTCAGGGGGCGCACCGGGGAGCTGTTTTTT. The encoded protein is CASSEGVRGRTGELFF.

The genes are TRBV4-1 and TRBJ1-4; the match to TRBD1 covers 8 bases. Germline CDR1 reads MGHRA; CDR2 reads YSYEKL. The junction had 12 bases not matched to a gene; V was cut back by 1 base and J by 2 bases. This CDR3 contains 19 residues. Here the CDR3 DNA reads TGCGCCAGCAGCCAAGGAGAGACCGGGACAGGCTTGACTAATGAAAAACTGTTTTTT. Its translation is CASSQGETGTGLTNEKLFF.